Presented here are 29 T cell receptor beta chains from one specimen sequenced in a study of T cells in localized non-small cell lung cancer. The assay was immunoSEQ multiplex PCR, and TCRdb's table has in-frame clones only and misses some. The data hold about 3,200 clones, with roughly 26% observed a single time. The material was lung tumor tissue, obtained before any cancer treatment. Every receptor here comes from a man aged 40 to 70 with stage I lung adenocarcinoma.

V usage is TRBV10-3 and J usage is TRBJ2-7; TRBD2 aligns across 10 bases. CDR3 length: 16 amino acids. Germline V gene sequence: CDR1 ENHRY, CDR2 SYGVKD. Trimming at V came to 0 bases and at J to 6 bases, leaving 8 bases not matched to a gene. CDR3 coding DNA: TGTGCCATCAGTGAGTCGGGCAGCGGGGGGGCCGGCGAGCAGTACTTC. Protein sequence: CAISESGSGGAGEQYF.

This sequence joins TRBV11-3 and TRBJ1-6, with D perhaps matching TRBD1 (5 bases). The germline V and J ends were trimmed by 7 bases and 7 bases, with 20 bases remaining between them. Per germline, CDR1 SGHNT and CDR2 YENEEA. The CDR3 has 16 residues. CDR3 bases: TGTGCCAGCACCCCAGGGTTGGGGGGAGGCAATTCACCCCTCCACTTT. Translated, it gives CASTPGLGGGNSPLHF.

This clone was found a few times. The rearrangement uses TRBV19 and TRBJ1-2, with D perhaps matching TRBD1 (6 bases). The V end was cut by 5 bases, the J end by 3 bases, with 22 bases between. This CDR3 contains 17 residues. Per the germline V gene, CDR1 is LNHDA and CDR2 is SQIVND (reference sequence). The CDR3 DNA is TGTGCCAGTAGTGGCGGGACATCCGCACGGAACTACTATGGCTACACCTTC. It yields the protein CASSGGTSARNYYGYTF.

The chain joins TRBV9 to TRBJ2-1; D not resolved. CDR3 size: 12 residues. V was cut by 0 bases and J by 8 bases, with 6 bases left in between. Looked up from germline, CDR1 is SGDLS and CDR2 is YYNGEE. Here the CDR3 reads CASSVGFDEQFF. CDR3 DNA: TGTGCCAGCAGCGTAGGTTTTGATGAGCAGTTCTTC.

This chain connects TRBV11-3 to TRBJ2-5; 14 bases fit TRBD2. The germline V gene encodes CDR1 SGHNT and CDR2 YENEEA. The CDR3 loop spans 16 amino acids. The V gene end was trimmed by 5 bases and the J gene end by 1 base; junction bases not matched to a gene: 3. The CDR3 sequence is CASSTTSGGVQETQYF. Here the CDR3 DNA reads TGTGCCAGCAGCACGACTAGCGGGGGGGTCCAAGAGACCCAGTACTTC.

This clone was picked up a small number of times. The V call is TRBV14, the J call TRBJ2-5; D is ambiguous. This CDR3 is built from 13 residues. V gave up 0 bases and J gave up 5 bases, with 7 bases separating them. The V gene's germline CDR1 is SGHDN and CDR2 FVKESK. CDR3 amino acids: CASSQERRETQYF. CDR3 nucleotide sequence: TGTGCCAGCAGCCAAGAACGCCGGGAGACCCAGTACTTC.

This sequence joins TRBV19 and TRBJ2-1; maybe TRBD2 (5 bases). This CDR3 has 13 amino acids. Looked up from germline, CDR1 is LNHDA and CDR2 is SQIVND (reference sequence). V lost 5 bases and J lost 4, with 9 bases in between. In nucleotides, the CDR3 is TGTGCCAGTAGTCCCCGGGGTTACAATGAGCAGTTCTTC. Translating gives CASSPRGYNEQFF.

The chain recombines TRBV6-8 with TRBJ2-7, with D possibly TRBD2 on 5 matching bases. Per the germline V gene, CDR1 is MNHGY and CDR2 is SAAAGT. There are 14 residues in the CDR3. The V gene lost 5 bases and the J gene lost 6 bases, with 17 bases spanning the gap. CDR3 bases: TGTGCCAGCAGTCCCGAGGGTGGGAGTGGCGAGCAGTACTTC. This codes for CASSPEGGSGEQYF.

The gene calls are TRBV19 and TRBJ1-2; a weak D match, TRBD1 (5 bases). Trimming left V 3 bases short and J 3 bases short, with 11 bases between. CDR3 size: 14 residues. Germline lookup yields CDR1 LNHDA and CDR2 SQIVND (reference sequence). This CDR3 is CASSIEGRDYGYTF. The CDR3 DNA reads as TGTGCCAGTAGTATCGAAGGCAGGGACTATGGCTACACCTTC.

This clone was detected a few times. The V gene is TRBV19, the J gene TRBJ2-2, with 8 positions matching TRBD1. V gave up 6 bases and J gave up 5 bases; unmatched junction bases: 2. The germline V gene has CDR1 LNHDA and CDR2 SQIVND (reference sequence). This CDR3 has 13 residues. The CDR3 reads CASRGQGTGELFF. In nucleotides, the CDR3 is TGTGCCAGTAGAGGACAGGGTACCGGGGAGCTGTTTTTT.

This clone qualifies as medium-sized. V gene TRBV6-8 combines with J gene TRBJ1-1, with D perhaps TRBD1 (5 bases). V was trimmed by 7 bases and J by 2 bases, leaving 11 bases between them. This CDR3 is 13 amino acids long. Looked up from germline, CDR1 is MNHGY and CDR2 is SAAAGT. CDR3 in amino acids: CASNRRYNTEAFF. The CDR3 DNA reads as TGTGCCAGCAACAGGCGGTATAACACTGAAGCTTTCTTT.

This clone rates as medium-sized. The J gene is TRBJ2-1, the V gene TRBV6-7; D is unclear. TRBV6-7 is recorded as an ORF, its role being uncertain. Trimming shortened V by 4 bases and J by 8 bases, and 18 bases separated the two germline ends. The CDR3 runs to 15 residues. The CDR3 DNA follows: TGTGCCAGCAGTTCAGGCCACCGAGGCTGGGATGAGCAGTTCTTC. Translating gives CASSSGHRGWDEQFF.

This clone was seen more than once but under ten times. The V and J genes are TRBV10-2 and TRBJ1-1; tentative D call: TRBD1 (5 bases). Germline CDR1 and CDR2: WSHSY and SAAADI. CDR3 size: 15 residues. The V gene lost 1 base and the J gene lost 3 bases, with 12 bases spanning the gap. The CDR3 region is CASSELGGGHTEAFF. As DNA, the CDR3 is TGCGCCAGCAGTGAGTTGGGGGGGGGACACACTGAAGCTTTCTTT.

Notes on this clone: One junction end disagrees with the germline gene, perhaps due to a read error. The rearrangement joins TRBV19 to TRBJ2-5; weak D call: TRBD2 (5 bases). This CDR3 spans 13 amino acids. Germline CDR1 LNHDA, CDR2 SQIVND (reference sequence). DNA of the CDR3: TGTGCCAATAGTAGAGGGAGTCAAGAGACCCAGTACTTC. It translates to CANSRGSQETQYF.

Relative to its sample, this clone is medium-sized. The V call is TRBV11-3, the J call TRBJ1-4; D is unresolved. The CDR3 sequence is 14 residues long. CDR1 and CDR2 (germline): SGHNT, YENEEA. The V and J ends lost 4 bases and 5 bases respectively, with 11 bases between them. The CDR3 nucleotides are TGTGCCAGCAGCTCAGAGACTTTAAATGAAAAACTGTTTTTT. It is translated as CASSSETLNEKLFF.

Many counts were recorded for this clone. The chain carries TRBV9 and TRBJ2-1; perhaps D is TRBD1 or TRBD2 (5 bases each). CDR1 SGDLS and CDR2 YYNGEE come from the germline V gene. Trimming stripped 0 bases from V and 4 bases from J, with 14 bases between. CDR3 length equals 16 residues. CDR3 region: CASSVDGTPLYNEQFF. CDR3 in DNA: TGTGCCAGCAGCGTAGATGGGACGCCGCTGTACAATGAGCAGTTCTTC.

The rearrangement joins TRBV11-3 to TRBJ1-1; D possibly corresponds to TRBD1 (6 bases). This CDR3 comprises 16 residues. Per the germline V gene, CDR1 is SGHNT and CDR2 is YENEEA. Trimming stripped 2 bases from V and 1 base from J, with 14 bases between. The CDR3 bases are TGTGCCAGCAGCTTAAAGTGGGGGACACGGAACACTGAAGCTTTCTTT. Protein sequence: CASSLKWGTRNTEAFF.

This clone has only a few counts. V gene TRBV11-3 combines with J gene TRBJ1-1, with 9 bases lining up with TRBD1. The germline CDR1 and CDR2 sequences are SGHNT and YENEEA. V lost 4 bases and J lost 3; bases outside the gene matches: 3. This CDR3 contains 14 residues. CDR3 protein: CASSSDRGDTEAFF. The CDR3 DNA sequence: TGTGCCAGCAGCTCGGACAGGGGAGACACTGAAGCTTTCTTT.

This chain links TRBV15 with TRBJ1-6, with D possibly being TRBD1 (5 bases). Trimming stripped 0 bases from V and 15 bases from J, with 15 bases between. CDR1 LNHNV and CDR2 YYDKDF come from the germline V gene (reference sequence). CDR3 length: 14 residues. CDR3 sequence: CATSRDRIRAGLHF. The DNA of the CDR3 is TGTGCCACCAGCAGAGATCGAATCAGGGCAGGCCTCCACTTT.

V and J are TRBV30 and TRBJ1-5; a possible D gene is TRBD1 (5 bases). Trimming took 1 base from V and 5 from J, leaving 6 bases between them. The CDR3 length is 12 residues. CDR1 is GTSNPN and CDR2 is SVGIG in the germline V gene (reference sequence). DNA of the CDR3: TGTGCCTGGAGTGGAGGGGATCAGCCCCAGCATTTT. Encoded protein: CAWSGGDQPQHF.

The chain combines TRBV4-1 with TRBJ1-2; 7 bases are shared with TRBD1. Per germline, CDR1 MGHRA and CDR2 YSYEKL. This CDR3 has 13 amino acids. V lost 4 bases and J lost 8; bases outside the gene matches: 7. The CDR3 DNA reads TGCGCCAGCAGCCGGAAGGGGGCGTCGGGCTACACCTTC. This gives the protein CASSRKGASGYTF.

This clone was detected only a few times. The J gene is TRBJ2-1, the V gene TRBV30; maybe TRBD1 (6 bases). Between the trimmed V and J ends, which lost 0 bases and 6 bases, there was a span of 15 bases. Looked up from germline, CDR1 is GTSNPN and CDR2 is SVGIG (reference sequence). This CDR3 is 15 amino acids long. In DNA, the CDR3 is TGTGCCTGGAGTGTGGGGCAGGGGTGGTCCAATGAGCAGTTCTTC. It yields the protein CAWSVGQGWSNEQFF.

The rearrangement links TRBV29-1 to TRBJ2-5; a possible D gene is TRBD2 (6 bases). V lost 3 bases to trimming and J lost 4 bases, with 9 bases between them. The germline gives CDR1 SQVTM, CDR2 ANQGSEA. The CDR3 is made up of 12 amino acids. The CDR3, as DNA: TGCAGCGTTGAGGACGGGAGAGAGACCCAGTACTTC. As protein: CSVEDGRETQYF.

The CDR3 DNA is TGTGCCAGTAGTGGATGGGACAGCGCCAACACCGGGGAGCTGTTTTTT. This codes for CASSGWDSANTGELFF. The rearrangement joins TRBV19 to TRBJ2-2, with TRBD1 matching over 7 bases. Looked up from germline, CDR1 is LNHDA and CDR2 is SQIVND (reference sequence). V dropped 5 bases and J dropped 2; count of bases not matched to a gene: 8. CDR3 length equals 16 residues.

By share, this clone counts as medium-sized. The rearrangement uses TRBV11-3 and TRBJ2-1, with 8 bases fitting TRBD1. Losses at the gene ends were 3 bases for V and 10 bases for J; bases not matched to a gene: 8. The CDR3 runs to 14 residues. Looked up from germline, CDR1 is SGHNT and CDR2 is YENEEA. CDR3 nucleotide sequence: TGTGCCAGCAGCTTGTGGCCAGGGGGCCACGAGCAGTTCTTC. Translation: CASSLWPGGHEQFF.

The chain is built from TRBV30 and TRBJ1-4, with TRBD1 identical over 7 bases. The V segment lost 4 bases and the J segment 0 bases; nucleotides outside the gene matches: 5. The length of the CDR3 is 15 residues. CDR1 and CDR2 (germline): GTSNPN, SVGIG (reference sequence). CDR3 nucleotide sequence: TGTGCCTGGACTCCGACAGGGTCAACTAATGAAAAACTGTTTTTT. Translating it yields CAWTPTGSTNEKLFF.

This clone has only a few counts. J is TRBJ1-5 and V is TRBV30, with 7 bases identical to TRBD1. CDR3 length: 18 amino acids. After removal of 1 base from V and 2 bases from J, the junction contained 14 bases not matched to a gene. Per the germline V gene, CDR1 is GTSNPN and CDR2 is SVGIG (reference sequence). In nucleotides, the CDR3 is TGTGCCTGGAGTGACCCCTCCCCCTACAGGGGAGGCAATCAGCCCCAGCATTTT. Amino acids: CAWSDPSPYRGGNQPQHF.

This sequence joins TRBV4-1 and TRBJ2-3, with a weak D call TRBD2 (7 bases). The CDR3 has 16 residues. The V end lost 0 bases, the J end lost 4 bases, and 14 bases lay between the germline ends. Germline CDR1 reads MGHRA; CDR2 reads YSYEKL. CDR3 protein: CASSQDSWGGPDTQYF. CDR3 DNA: TGCGCCAGCAGCCAAGATAGTTGGGGGGGCCCAGATACGCAGTATTTT.

V gene TRBV11-3 combines with J gene TRBJ1-1; TRBD1 aligns across 10 bases. Trimming removed 5 bases from V and 3 bases from J; junction bases left unmatched: 9. Germline CDR1 reads SGHNT; CDR2 reads YENEEA. This CDR3 is built from 16 residues. The DNA of the CDR3 is TGTGCCAGCAGCAAGACAGGGGGCGATTGGGACACTGAAGCTTTCTTT. Residues: CASSKTGGDWDTEAFF.